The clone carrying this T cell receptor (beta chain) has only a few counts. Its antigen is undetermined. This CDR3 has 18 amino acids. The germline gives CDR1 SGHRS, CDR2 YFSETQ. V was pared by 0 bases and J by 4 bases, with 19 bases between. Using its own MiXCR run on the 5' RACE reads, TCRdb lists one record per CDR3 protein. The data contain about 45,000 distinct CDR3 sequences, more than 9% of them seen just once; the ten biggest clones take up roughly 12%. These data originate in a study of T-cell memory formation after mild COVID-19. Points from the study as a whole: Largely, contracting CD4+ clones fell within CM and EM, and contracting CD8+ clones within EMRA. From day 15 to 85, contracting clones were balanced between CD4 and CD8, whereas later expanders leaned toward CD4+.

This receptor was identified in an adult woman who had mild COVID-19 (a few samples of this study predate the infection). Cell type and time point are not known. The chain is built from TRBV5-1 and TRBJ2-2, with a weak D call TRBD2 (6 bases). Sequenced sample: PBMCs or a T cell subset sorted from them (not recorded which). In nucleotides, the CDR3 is TGCGCCAGCAGCTTGGATGGGAGCGGGCGGTCGGGCACCGGGGAGCTGTTTTTT. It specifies CASSLDGSGRSGTGELFF.